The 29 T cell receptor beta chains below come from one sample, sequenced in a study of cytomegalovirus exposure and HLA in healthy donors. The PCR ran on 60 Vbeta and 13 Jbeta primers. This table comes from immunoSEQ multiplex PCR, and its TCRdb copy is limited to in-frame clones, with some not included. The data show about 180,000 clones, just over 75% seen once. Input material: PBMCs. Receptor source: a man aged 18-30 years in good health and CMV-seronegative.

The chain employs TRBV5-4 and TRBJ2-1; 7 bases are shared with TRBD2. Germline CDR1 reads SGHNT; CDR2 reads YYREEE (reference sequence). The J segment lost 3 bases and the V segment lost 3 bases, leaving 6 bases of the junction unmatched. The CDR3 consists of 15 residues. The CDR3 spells CASSSNLAVYNEQFF. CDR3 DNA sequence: TGTGCCAGCAGCTCCAACCTAGCGGTCTACAATGAGCAGTTCTTC.

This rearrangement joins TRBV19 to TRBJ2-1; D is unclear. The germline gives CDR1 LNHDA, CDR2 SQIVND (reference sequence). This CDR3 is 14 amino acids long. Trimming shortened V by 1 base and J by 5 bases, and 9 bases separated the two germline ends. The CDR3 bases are TGTGCCAGTAGTATAGGGCACCCAAACAATGAGCAGTTCTTC. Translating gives CASSIGHPNNEQFF.

CDR3 protein: CASSSTRVYEQYF. CDR3 DNA sequence: TGTGCCAGCAGCTCGACCAGGGTCTACGAGCAGTACTTC. The chain is built from TRBV7-9 and TRBJ2-5, with D tentatively TRBD1 (5 bases). Judging by the DNA end, TRBJ2-7 fits better; the J call may be wrong. The CDR3 is made up of 13 amino acids. The germline CDR1 and CDR2 sequences are SEHNR and FQNEAQ (reference sequence).

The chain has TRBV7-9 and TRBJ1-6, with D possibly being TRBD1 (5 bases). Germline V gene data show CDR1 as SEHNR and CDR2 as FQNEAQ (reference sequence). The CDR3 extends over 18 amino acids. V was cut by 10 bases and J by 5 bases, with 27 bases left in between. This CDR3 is CAISGQGTVGPNNSPLHF. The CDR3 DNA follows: TGTGCCATAAGCGGGCAGGGAACGGTTGGGCCTAATAATTCACCCCTCCACTTT.

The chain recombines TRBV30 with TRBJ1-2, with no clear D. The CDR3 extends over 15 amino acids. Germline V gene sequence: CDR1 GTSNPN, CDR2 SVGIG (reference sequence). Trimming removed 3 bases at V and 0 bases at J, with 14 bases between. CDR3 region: CAWRAEVLPNYGYTF. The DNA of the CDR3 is TGTGCCTGGAGGGCGGAGGTTCTTCCTAACTATGGCTACACCTTC.

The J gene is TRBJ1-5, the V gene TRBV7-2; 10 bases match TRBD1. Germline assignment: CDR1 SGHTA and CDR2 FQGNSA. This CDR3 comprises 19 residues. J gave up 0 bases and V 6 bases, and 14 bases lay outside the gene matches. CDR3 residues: CASSRSGTGVPPSNQPQHF. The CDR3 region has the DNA TGTGCCAGCAGTCGAAGCGGGACAGGGGTTCCCCCTAGCAATCAGCCCCAGCATTTT. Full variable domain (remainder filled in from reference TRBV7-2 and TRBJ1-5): GAGVSQSPSNKVTEKGKDVELRCDPISGHTALYWYRQSLGQGLEFLIYFQGNSAPDKSGLPSDRFSAERTGGSVSTLTIQRTQQEDSAVYLCASSRSGTGVPPSNQPQHFGDGTRLSIL.

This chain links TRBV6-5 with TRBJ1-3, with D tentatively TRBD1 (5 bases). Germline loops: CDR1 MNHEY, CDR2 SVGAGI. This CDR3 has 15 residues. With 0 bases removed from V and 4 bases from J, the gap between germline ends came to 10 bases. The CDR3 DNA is TGTGCCAGCAGTTACTCGATGTCAGGGGGAAACACCATATATTTT. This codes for CASSYSMSGGNTIYF.

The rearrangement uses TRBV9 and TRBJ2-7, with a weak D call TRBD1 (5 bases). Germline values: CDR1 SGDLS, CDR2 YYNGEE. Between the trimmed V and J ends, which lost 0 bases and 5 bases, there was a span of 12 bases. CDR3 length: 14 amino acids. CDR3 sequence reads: CASSVEARVNEQYF. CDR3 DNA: TGTGCCAGCAGCGTAGAAGCCAGGGTCAACGAGCAGTACTTC. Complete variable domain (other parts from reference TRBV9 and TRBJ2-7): DSGVTQTPKHLITATGQRVTLRCSPRSGDLSVYWYQQSLDQGLQFLIQYYNGEERAKGNILERFSAQQFPDLHSELNLSSLELGDSALYFCASSVEARVNEQYFGPGTRLTVT.

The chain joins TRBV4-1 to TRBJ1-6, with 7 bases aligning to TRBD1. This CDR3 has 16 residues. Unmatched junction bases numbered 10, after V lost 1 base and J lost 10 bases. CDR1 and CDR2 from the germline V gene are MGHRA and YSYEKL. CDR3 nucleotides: TGCGCCAGCAGCCAAGGTGGGACAGCCTGGGGATCACCCCTCCACTTT. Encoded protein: CASSQGGTAWGSPLHF.

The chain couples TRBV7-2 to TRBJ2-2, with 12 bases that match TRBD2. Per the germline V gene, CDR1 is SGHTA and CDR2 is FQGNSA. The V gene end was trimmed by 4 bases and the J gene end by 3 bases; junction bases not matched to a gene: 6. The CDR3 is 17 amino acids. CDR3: CASSSRLAGAYTGELFF. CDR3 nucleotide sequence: TGTGCCAGCAGCTCAAGACTAGCGGGAGCCTACACCGGGGAGCTGTTTTTT.

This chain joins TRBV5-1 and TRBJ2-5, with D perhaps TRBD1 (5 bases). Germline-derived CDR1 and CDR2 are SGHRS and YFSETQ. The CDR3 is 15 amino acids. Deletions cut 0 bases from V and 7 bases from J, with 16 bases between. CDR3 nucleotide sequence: TGCGCCAGCAGCTTGGGGCCAGGGATGCAGGGGACCCAGTACTTC. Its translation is CASSLGPGMQGTQYF.

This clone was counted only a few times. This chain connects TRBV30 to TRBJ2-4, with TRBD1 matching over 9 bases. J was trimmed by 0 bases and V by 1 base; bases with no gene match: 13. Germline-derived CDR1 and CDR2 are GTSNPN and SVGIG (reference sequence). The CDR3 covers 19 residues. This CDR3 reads CAWSGVGTGTLLAKNIQYF. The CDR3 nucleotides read TGTGCCTGGAGTGGAGTCGGGACAGGGACATTACTAGCCAAAAACATTCAGTACTTC.

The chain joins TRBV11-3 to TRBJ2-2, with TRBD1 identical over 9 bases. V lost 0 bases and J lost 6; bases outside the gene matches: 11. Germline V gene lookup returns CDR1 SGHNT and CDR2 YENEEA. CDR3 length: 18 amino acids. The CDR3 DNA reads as TGTGCCAGCAGCTTAGATCGAGAAAGGACAGGGGTGGCCGGGGAGCTGTTTTTT. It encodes CASSLDRERTGVAGELFF.

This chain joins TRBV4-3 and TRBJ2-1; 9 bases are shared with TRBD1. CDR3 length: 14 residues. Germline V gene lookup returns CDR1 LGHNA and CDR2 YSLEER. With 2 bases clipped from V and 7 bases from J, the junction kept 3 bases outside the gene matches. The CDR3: CASSQPGTGNEQFF. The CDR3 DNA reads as TGCGCCAGCAGCCAACCCGGGACAGGGAATGAGCAGTTCTTC.

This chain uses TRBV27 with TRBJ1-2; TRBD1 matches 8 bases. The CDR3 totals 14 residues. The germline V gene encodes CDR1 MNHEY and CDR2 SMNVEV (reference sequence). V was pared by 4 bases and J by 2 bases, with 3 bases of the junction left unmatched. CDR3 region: CASSSGQGNYGYTF. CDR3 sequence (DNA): TGTGCCAGCAGTTCCGGACAGGGAAACTATGGCTACACCTTC.

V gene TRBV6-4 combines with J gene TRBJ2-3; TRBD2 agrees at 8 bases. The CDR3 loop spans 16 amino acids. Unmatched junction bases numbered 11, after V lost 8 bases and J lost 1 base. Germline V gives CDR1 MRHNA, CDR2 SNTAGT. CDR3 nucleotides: TGTGCCAGCTCCCCGGCGGGAGGCGGGGGCACAGATACGCAGTATTTT. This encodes CASSPAGGGGTDTQYF.

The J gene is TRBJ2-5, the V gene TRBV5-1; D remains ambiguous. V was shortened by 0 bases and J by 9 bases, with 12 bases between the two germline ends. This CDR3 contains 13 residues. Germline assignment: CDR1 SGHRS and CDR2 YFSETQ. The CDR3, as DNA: TGCGCCAGCAGCTTGGATAGCCCCAAGGCCCAGTACTTC. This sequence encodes CASSLDSPKAQYF.

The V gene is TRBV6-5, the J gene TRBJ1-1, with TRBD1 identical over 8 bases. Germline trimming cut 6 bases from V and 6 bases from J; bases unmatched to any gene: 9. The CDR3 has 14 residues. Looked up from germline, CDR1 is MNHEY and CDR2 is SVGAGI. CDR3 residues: CASSPGQGGPEAFF. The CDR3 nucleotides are TGTGCCAGCAGCCCCGGACAGGGAGGACCTGAAGCTTTCTTT.

CDR3 loop: CASSHPRGTGQNEQYF. The CDR3 DNA follows: TGTGCCAGCAGCCACCCTCGGGGGACAGGGCAAAACGAGCAGTACTTC. J is TRBJ2-7 and V is TRBV11-2, with 9 bases that match TRBD1. J was trimmed by 5 bases and V by 5 bases; bases with no gene match: 13. The germline V gene has CDR1 SGHAT and CDR2 FQNNGV. This CDR3 has 16 amino acids.

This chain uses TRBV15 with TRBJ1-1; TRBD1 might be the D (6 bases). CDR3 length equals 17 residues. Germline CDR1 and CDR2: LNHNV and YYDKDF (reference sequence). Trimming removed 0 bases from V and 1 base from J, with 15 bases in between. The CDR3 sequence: CATSRENSTTGNTEAFF. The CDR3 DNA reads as TGTGCCACCAGCAGAGAAAACTCCACGACAGGGAACACTGAAGCTTTCTTT. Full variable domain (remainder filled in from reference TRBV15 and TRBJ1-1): DAMVIQNPRYQVTQFGKPVTLSCSQTLNHNVMYWYQQKSSQAPKLLFHYYDKDFNNEADTPDNFQSRRPNTSFCFLDIRSPGLGDTAMYLCATSRENSTTGNTEAFFGQGTRLTVV.

The CDR3 loop reads CASRKNDRVINEKLFF. In nucleotides, the CDR3 is TGCGCCAGCAGAAAAAACGACAGGGTCATAAATGAAAAACTGTTTTTT. V usage is TRBV10-1 and J usage is TRBJ1-4; 7 bases fit TRBD1. Trimming took 6 bases from V and 5 from J; bases not matched to a gene: 12. The CDR3 is 16 amino acids. Per germline, CDR1 WNHNN and CDR2 SYGVQD (reference sequence).

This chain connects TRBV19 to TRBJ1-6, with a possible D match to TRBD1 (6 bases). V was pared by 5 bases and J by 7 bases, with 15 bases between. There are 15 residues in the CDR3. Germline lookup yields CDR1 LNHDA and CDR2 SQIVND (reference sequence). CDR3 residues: CASSYRVQENSPLHF. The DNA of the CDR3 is TGTGCCAGTAGTTACAGGGTACAAGAGAATTCACCCCTCCACTTT.

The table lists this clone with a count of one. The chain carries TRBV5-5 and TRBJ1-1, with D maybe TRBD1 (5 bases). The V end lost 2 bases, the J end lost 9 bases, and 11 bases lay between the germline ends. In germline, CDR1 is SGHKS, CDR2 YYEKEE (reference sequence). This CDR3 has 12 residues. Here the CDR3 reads CASSFVGPKAFF. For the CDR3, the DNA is TGTGCCAGCAGCTTTGTGGGGCCTAAAGCTTTCTTT.

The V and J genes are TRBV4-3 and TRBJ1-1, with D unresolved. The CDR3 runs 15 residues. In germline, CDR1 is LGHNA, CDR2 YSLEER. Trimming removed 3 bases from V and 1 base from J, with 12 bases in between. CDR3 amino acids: CASSQVYTENTEAFF. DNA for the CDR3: TGCGCCAGCAGCCAGGTTTACACAGAGAACACTGAAGCTTTCTTT.

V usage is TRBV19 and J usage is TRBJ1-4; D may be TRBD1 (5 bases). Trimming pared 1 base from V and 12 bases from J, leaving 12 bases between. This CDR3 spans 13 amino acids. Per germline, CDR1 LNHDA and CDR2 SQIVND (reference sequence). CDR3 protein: CASSIGRTKELFF. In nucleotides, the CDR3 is TGTGCCAGTAGTATAGGGCGGACAAAGGAACTGTTTTTT.

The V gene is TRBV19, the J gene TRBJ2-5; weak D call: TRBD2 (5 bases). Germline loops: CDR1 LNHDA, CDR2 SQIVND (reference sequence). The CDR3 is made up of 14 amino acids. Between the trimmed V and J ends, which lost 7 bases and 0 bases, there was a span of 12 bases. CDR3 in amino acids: CASTPSWDQETQYF. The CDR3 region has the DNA TGTGCCAGTACTCCTAGCTGGGACCAAGAGACCCAGTACTTC.

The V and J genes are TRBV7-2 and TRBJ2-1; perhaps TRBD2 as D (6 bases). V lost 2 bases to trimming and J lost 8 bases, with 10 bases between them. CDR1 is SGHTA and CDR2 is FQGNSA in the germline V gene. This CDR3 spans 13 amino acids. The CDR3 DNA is TGTGCCAGCAGCTTATCGTGGGGGGATGAGCAGTTCTTC. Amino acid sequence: CASSLSWGDEQFF.

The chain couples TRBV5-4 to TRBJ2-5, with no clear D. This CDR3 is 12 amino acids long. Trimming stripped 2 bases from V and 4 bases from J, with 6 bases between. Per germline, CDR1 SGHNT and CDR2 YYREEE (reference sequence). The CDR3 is CASSLSSETQYF. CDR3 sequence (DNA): TGTGCCAGCAGCTTATCGTCAGAGACCCAGTACTTC.

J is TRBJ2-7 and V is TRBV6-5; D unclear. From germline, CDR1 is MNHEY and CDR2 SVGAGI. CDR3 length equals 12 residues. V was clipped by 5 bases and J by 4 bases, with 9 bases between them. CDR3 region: CASSADLYEQYF. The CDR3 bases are TGTGCCAGCAGTGCCGATCTATACGAGCAGTACTTC.